The present entry profiles one TCR beta chain with its context. The sample comes from a study of T cell changes during pregnancy in multiple sclerosis. Method: immunoSEQ multiplex PCR; TCRdb's copy keeps in-frame clones and lacks some. The sample gives about 29,000 clones, approximately 90% of which show up once; 6.2% is in the top ten. This CDR3 contains 14 residues. V lost 8 bases and J 4 bases, leaving 14 bases between the germline ends. CDR1 is MNHEY and CDR2 is SVGAGI in the germline V gene. This receptor was identified in a female donor with multiple sclerosis, enrolled in a pregnancy study. Specimen: CD8+ T cells from peripheral blood mononuclear cells, collected before pregnancy. The chain uses TRBV6-5 and TRBJ2-2; D is ambiguous. The CDR3 coding sequence is TGTGCCAGCCTACCCCAGGATAGCACCGGGGAGCTGTTTTTT. It yields the protein CASLPQDSTGELFF.